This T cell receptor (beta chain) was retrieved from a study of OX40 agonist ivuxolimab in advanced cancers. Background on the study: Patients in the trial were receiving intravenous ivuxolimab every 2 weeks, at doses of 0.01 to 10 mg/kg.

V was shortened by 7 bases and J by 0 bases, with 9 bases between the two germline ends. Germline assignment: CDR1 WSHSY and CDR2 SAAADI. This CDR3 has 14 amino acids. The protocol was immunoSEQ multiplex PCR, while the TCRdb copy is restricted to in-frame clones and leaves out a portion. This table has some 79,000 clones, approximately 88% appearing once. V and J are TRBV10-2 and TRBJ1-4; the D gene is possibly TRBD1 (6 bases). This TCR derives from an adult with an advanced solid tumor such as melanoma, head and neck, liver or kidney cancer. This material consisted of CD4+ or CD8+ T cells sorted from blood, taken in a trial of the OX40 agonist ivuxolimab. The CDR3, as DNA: TGCGCCAGCAAAGGGACAACAACTAATGAAAAACTGTTTTTT. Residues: CASKGTTTNEKLFF.